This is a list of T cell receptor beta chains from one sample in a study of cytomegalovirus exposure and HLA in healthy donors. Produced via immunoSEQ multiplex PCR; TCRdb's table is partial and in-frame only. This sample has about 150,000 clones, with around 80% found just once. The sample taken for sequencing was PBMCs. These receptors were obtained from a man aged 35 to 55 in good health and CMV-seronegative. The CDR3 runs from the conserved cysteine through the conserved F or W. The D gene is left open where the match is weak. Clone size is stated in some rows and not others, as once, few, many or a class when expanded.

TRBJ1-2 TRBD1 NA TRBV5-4 TGTGCCAGCAGCTTGGTTGACAGGGTAGAAGATGGCTACACCTTC CASSLVDRVEDGYTF
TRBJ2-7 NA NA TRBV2 TGTGCCAGCAGTGGGGAGCAGTTTCAACCCTACGAGCAGTACTTC CASSGEQFQPYEQYF
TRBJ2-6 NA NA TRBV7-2 TGTGCCAGCAGCCCCAGGGCTGGGGCCAACGTCCTGACTTTC CASSPRAGANVLTF
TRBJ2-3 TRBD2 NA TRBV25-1 TGTGCCAGCAGTGTGGCTAGCGGGAGTAGGGGCACAGATACGCAGTATTTT CASSVASGSRGTDTQYF
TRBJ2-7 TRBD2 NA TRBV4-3 TGCGCCAGCAGCCCCGTAGCGGGCGGCTACGAGCAGTACTTC CASSPVAGGYEQYF
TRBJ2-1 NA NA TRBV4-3 TGCGCCAGCAGCCAGTCGGTCACAGGGATGTCCTACAATGAGCAGTTCTTC CASSQSVTGMSYNEQFF
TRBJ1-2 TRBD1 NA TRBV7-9 TGTTCCAGCAGCTCGCAGCGTAGCCGGACAGGTAGTTTTTACTATGGCTACACCTTC CSSSSQRSRTGSFYYGYTF
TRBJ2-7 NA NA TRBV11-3 TGTGCCAGCAGCTTAGCGGGAGCGAGCTACGAGCAGTACTTC CASSLAGASYEQYF
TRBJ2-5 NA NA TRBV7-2 TGTGCCAGCAGCTTAGGGGACTTACAAGAGACCCAGTACTTC CASSLGDLQETQYF
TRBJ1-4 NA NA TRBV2 TGTGCCAGCAGTGAACAGGGGCTTAATGAAAAACTGTTTTTT CASSEQGLNEKLFF
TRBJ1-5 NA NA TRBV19 TGTGCCAGTAGTAGAGGGTGGGGCAATCAGCCCCAGCATTTT CASSRGWGNQPQHF
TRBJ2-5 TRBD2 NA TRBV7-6 TGTGCCAGCAGCTCGTCGCGGGGGGCCTTAGAAACCCAGTACTTC CASSSSRGALETQYF
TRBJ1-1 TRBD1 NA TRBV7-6 TGTGCCAGCAGCGGACAGGACACTGAAGCTTTCTTT CASSGQDTEAFF
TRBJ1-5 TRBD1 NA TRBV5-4 TGTGCCAGCAGCCTTAGGACAGGGCCTCAGCCCCAGCATTTT CASSLRTGPQPQHF
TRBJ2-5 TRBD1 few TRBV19 TGTGCCAGTAGTACACCCGACAGGGGTACGGAGACCCAGTACTTC CASSTPDRGTETQYF
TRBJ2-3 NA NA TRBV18 TGTGCCAGCTCACCACCACTAGTTAGCACAGATACGCAGTATTTT CASSPPLVSTDTQYF
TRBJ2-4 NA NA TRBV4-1 TGCGCCAGCAGCCAAGTCGGCGGGGTAGAAGGAAACATTCAGTACTTC CASSQVGGVEGNIQYF
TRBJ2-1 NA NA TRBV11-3 TGTGCCAGCAGCTTAAGTACAGTAAACAATGAGCAGTTCTTC CASSLSTVNNEQFF
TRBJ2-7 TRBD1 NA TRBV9 TGTGCCAGCAGCGTTGGGGCAGGGGGCTACGAGCAGTACTTC CASSVGAGGYEQYF
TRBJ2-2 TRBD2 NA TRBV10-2 TGCGCCAGCAGTTTATCGTCGGGGGAGGGCCACTCAACCACCGGGGAGCTGTTTTTT CASSLSSGEGHSTTGELFF
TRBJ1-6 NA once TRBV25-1 TGTGCCAGCAGTGAAGACAGGATTGCTTCACCCCTCCACTTT CASSEDRIASPLHF
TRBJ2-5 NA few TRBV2 TGTGCCAGCAGTGCACTCGGGACTGCGAGAGAGACCCAGTACTTC CASSALGTARETQYF
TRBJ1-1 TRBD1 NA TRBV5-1 TGCGCCAGCAGCTTGCAAGGACAGGGAGGCACTGAAGCTTTCTTT CASSLQGQGGTEAFF
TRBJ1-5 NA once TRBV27 TGTGCCAGCACCGGGGGGAGCAATCAGCCCCAGCATTTT CASTGGSNQPQHF
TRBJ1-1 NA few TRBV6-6 TGTGCCAGCTGCTCTGGGCAGGGATTTTTTGAAGCTTTCTTT CASCSGQGFFEAFF
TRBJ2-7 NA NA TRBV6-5 TGTGCCAGCGGGAAATTGCGGGGCGACGAGCAGTACTTC CASGKLRGDEQYF
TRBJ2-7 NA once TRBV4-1 TGCGCCAGCAGTTCCCTAGGAGAACGCGAGCAGTACTTC CASSSLGEREQYF
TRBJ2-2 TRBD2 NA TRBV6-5 TGTGCCAGCAGAACTGGACTAGCGTCCGGGGAGCTGTTTTTT CASRTGLASGELFF
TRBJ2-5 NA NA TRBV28 TGTGCCAGCAGTTCTCGGGACACCGCGCAAGAGACCCAGTACTTC CASSSRDTAQETQYF